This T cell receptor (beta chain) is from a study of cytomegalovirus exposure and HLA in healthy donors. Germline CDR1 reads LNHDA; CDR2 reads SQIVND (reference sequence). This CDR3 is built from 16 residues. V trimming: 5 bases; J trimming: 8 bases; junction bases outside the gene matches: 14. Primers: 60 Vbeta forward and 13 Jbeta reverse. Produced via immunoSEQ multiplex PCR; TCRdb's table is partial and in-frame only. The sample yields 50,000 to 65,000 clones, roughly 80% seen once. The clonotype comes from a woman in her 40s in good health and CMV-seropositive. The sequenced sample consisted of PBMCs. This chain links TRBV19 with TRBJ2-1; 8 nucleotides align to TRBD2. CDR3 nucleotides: TGTGCCAGTAGTTCCAGCCGGCGGGGGGTGCGCGATGAGCAGTTCTTC. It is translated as CASSSSRRGVRDEQFF.